These 13 T cell receptor beta chains share one sample of origin, sequenced in a study of blood T cell repertoires in COVID-19. Only in-frame clones appear in the TCRdb table, and some are missing; sequencing was by immunoSEQ multiplex PCR. This table holds approximately 210,000 clones, about 85% found once. What was sequenced was peripheral blood. Every receptor here comes from a man under 40 with active or convalescent COVID-19.

This clone was seen more than once but under ten times. This chain's CDR3 is CASSYSGQGGSYTF. The CDR3 bases are TGTGCCAGCAGCTATAGTGGACAGGGGGGAAGCTACACCTTC. V is TRBV7-9 and J is TRBJ1-2; 10 nucleotides match TRBD1. The CDR3 spans 14 residues. CDR1 and CDR2 (germline): SEHNR, FQNEAQ (reference sequence). V shed 4 bases, J shed 9 bases, and the junction held 8 bases outside the gene matches.

The rearrangement joins TRBV5-1 to TRBJ1-2, with D hard to call. The CDR3 consists of 14 residues. V shed 0 bases and J shed 2 bases, with 8 bases lying between them. CDR1 and CDR2 (germline): SGHRS, YFSETQ. CDR3 sequence (DNA): TGCGCCAGCAGCTTGGATAGCCAGAACTATGGCTACACCTTC. Protein: CASSLDSQNYGYTF.

This chain connects TRBV7-8 to TRBJ1-5; D not certain. The CDR3 extends over 15 amino acids. Germline values: CDR1 SGHVS, CDR2 FQNEAQ. Trimming took off 5 bases at V and 2 bases at J, with 13 bases between the two ends. The CDR3 bases are TGTGCCAGCAGCCGGGAAGGAGAGGGCAATCAGCCCCAGCATTTT. It is translated as CASSREGEGNQPQHF.

DNA for the CDR3: TGTGCCAGCAGCCCCGGCGAGGGTCAGCCCCAGCATTTT. Protein sequence: CASSPGEGQPQHF. The chain has TRBV14 and TRBJ1-5; D unclear. This CDR3 spans 13 amino acids. V lost 4 bases, J lost 6 bases, and 10 bases lay in between. Germline CDR1 and CDR2: SGHDN and FVKESK.

The rearrangement links TRBV5-6 to TRBJ1-4; D unresolved. The V end was cut by 5 bases, the J end by 4 bases, with 12 bases between. CDR1 and CDR2 from the germline V gene are SGHDT and YYEEEE. This CDR3 is built from 14 residues. CDR3: CASRLHGDNEKLFF. CDR3 bases: TGTGCCAGCAGGCTTCACGGAGATAATGAAAAACTGTTTTTT.

This clone occurred once. This sequence joins TRBV9 and TRBJ1-3, with 7 bases that match TRBD1. The CDR3 runs 15 residues. Germline values: CDR1 SGDLS, CDR2 YYNGEE. V lost 2 bases to trimming and J lost 0 bases; unmatched junction nucleotides: 2. The CDR3 reads CASSVSGGSGNTIYF. The CDR3 DNA follows: TGTGCCAGCAGCGTGTCAGGGGGCTCTGGAAACACCATATATTTT.

The genes are TRBV30 and TRBJ2-1; tentative D call: TRBD1 (5 bases). Between the trimmed V and J ends, which lost 0 bases and 7 bases, there was a span of 10 bases. This CDR3 is 13 amino acids long. In germline, CDR1 is GTSNPN, CDR2 SVGIG (reference sequence). CDR3 amino acids: CAWSVPRANEQFF. As DNA, the CDR3 is TGTGCCTGGAGTGTACCCAGGGCGAATGAGCAGTTCTTC.

The V and J genes are TRBV6-4 and TRBJ2-1; D unresolved. Germline lookup yields CDR1 MRHNA and CDR2 SNTAGT. V was pared by 2 bases and J by 4 bases, with 15 bases between. This CDR3 is built from 16 residues. The CDR3 sequence is CASSDDPGRYYNEQFF. In DNA, the CDR3 is TGTGCCAGCAGTGACGACCCAGGTCGGTATTACAATGAGCAGTTCTTC.

The rearrangement joins TRBV10-3 to TRBJ1-1, with D maybe TRBD1 (5 bases). The germline V gene has CDR1 ENHRY and CDR2 SYGVKD. The CDR3 covers 13 residues. CDR3 in DNA: TGTGCGGTGGGGCAGGGTGTGAACACTGAAGCTTTCTTT. It encodes CAVGQGVNTEAFF.

This sequence joins TRBV11-1 and TRBJ2-2, with a tentative D call TRBD1 (5 bases). Looked up from germline, CDR1 is SGHAT and CDR2 is FQDESV (reference sequence). Trimming shortened V by 5 bases and J by 1 base, and 8 bases separated the two germline ends. The CDR3 is 14 residues long. The CDR3 protein is CASSPQGNTGELFF. The CDR3 bases are TGTGCCAGCAGCCCCCAGGGGAACACCGGGGAGCTGTTTTTT.

V usage is TRBV7-9 and J usage is TRBJ1-1; D might be TRBD1 (6 bases). V was shortened by 5 bases and J by 2 bases, with 15 bases between the two germline ends. The germline CDR1 and CDR2 sequences are SEHNR and FQNEAQ (reference sequence). This CDR3 is 15 amino acids long. The chain's CDR3 is CASSQKDRINTEAFF. The CDR3 coding sequence is TGTGCCAGCAGCCAGAAAGACAGGATAAACACTGAAGCTTTCTTT.

Remarks on this clone: Other DNA sequences in this sample translate to the same CDR3. This chain joins TRBV30 and TRBJ1-5; a possible D gene is TRBD1 (6 bases). Trimming took off 3 bases at V and 2 bases at J, with 8 bases between the two ends. The CDR3 length is 13 residues. Looked up from germline, CDR1 is GTSNPN and CDR2 is SVGIG (reference sequence). This CDR3 is CAWSPGGNQPQHF. The CDR3 bases are TGTGCCTGGAGCCCAGGGGGCAATCAGCCCCAGCATTTT.

The V call is TRBV7-2, the J call TRBJ2-3; perhaps TRBD2 as D (5 bases). Trimming removed 4 bases at V and 0 bases at J, with 11 bases between. Per germline, CDR1 SGHTA and CDR2 FQGNSA. The CDR3 is 15 residues long. This chain's CDR3 is CASSSNGLSTDTQYF. CDR3 coding DNA: TGTGCCAGCAGCTCCAACGGACTCAGCACAGATACGCAGTATTTT.